A single sample is the source of the 25 T cell receptor beta chains below, sequenced in a study of T cells in Graves' hyperthyroidism and ophthalmopathy. The CDR3 regions of TCR beta were amplified from RNA transcripts. With the HTBI primer set, the TCR CDR3 went through a first round of RT-PCR. In TCRdb, the multiplex PCR reads were re-called with MiXCR into one record per CDR3 protein. The sample carries some 600,000 distinct CDR3 sequences, about 15% recorded once. The specimen sequenced was blood. The receptors come from a woman in her thirties with Graves' hyperthyroidism that later progressed to Graves' ophthalmopathy.

This clonotype was counted ten times or more. The junction does not match germline at one end; this may be a read error. The rearrangement links TRBV2 to TRBJ2-7; 7 bases fit TRBD2. Germline V CDR1 and CDR2: SNHLY, FYNNEI. The CDR3 runs to 13 residues. The CDR3 here is CASRGAGIHEQYF. CDR3 coding DNA: TGTGCCAGCAGGGGAGCGGGGATCCACGAGCAGTATTTC.

The CDR3 here is CASSRGQLTGELFF. CDR3 nucleotide sequence: TGTGCCAGCTCTCGGGGACAGCTCACCGGGGAGCTGTTTTTT. The chain carries TRBV18 and TRBJ2-2; 7 nucleotides align to TRBD1. The CDR3 contains 14 residues. Germline-derived CDR1 and CDR2 are KGHSH and LQKENI. The V gene end was trimmed by 6 bases and the J gene end by 4 bases; junction bases not matched to a gene: 5.

At least ten counts were recorded for this clonotype. CDR3 coding DNA: TGTGCCAGCAGGCCCCGCGGCTCCTACAATGAGCAGTTCTTC. It translates to CASRPRGSYNEQFF. This chain links TRBV7-2 with TRBJ2-1; D is unresolved. The V gene's germline CDR1 is SGHTA and CDR2 FQGNSA. This CDR3 has 14 amino acids. Trimming took off 6 bases at V and 0 bases at J, with 9 bases between the two ends.

The chain links TRBV20-1 to TRBJ2-1, with TRBD2 identical over 8 bases. Germline lookup yields CDR1 DFQATT and CDR2 SNEGSKA (reference sequence). Trimming cost V 2 bases and J 10 bases; bases outside gene matches: 13. The CDR3 has 15 residues. The chain's CDR3 is CSARPGGGASKEQFF. For the CDR3, the DNA is TGCAGTGCTAGACCGGGGGGGGGCGCATCAAAGGAGCAGTTCTTC.

In this sample, this clonotype turned up a few times. V usage is TRBV2 and J usage is TRBJ2-3; D unresolved. CDR1 SNHLY and CDR2 FYNNEI come from the germline V gene. Trimming removed 7 bases from V and 6 bases from J, with 5 bases in between. This CDR3 is 10 amino acids long. The CDR3 nucleotides are TGTGCCAGCACTCTCGATACGCAGTATTTT. This encodes CASTLDTQYF.

Comments on this clonotype: Being one base from a much bigger clone, this may be a read error. The chain combines TRBV4-1 with TRBJ2-3; 7 nucleotides match TRBD1. CDR1 is MGHRA, CDR2 YSYEKL, per germline. V trimming: 8 bases; J trimming: 2 bases; junction bases outside the gene matches: 13. The CDR3 spans 16 residues. CDR3 loop: CASGTIRDSYTDTQYF. The CDR3 DNA sequence: TGCGCCAGCGGCACGATCCGGGACAGTTACACAGATACGCAGTATTTT.

There are many counts of this clonotype. The chain links TRBV7-2 to TRBJ2-4; no definite D call. Trimming shortened V by 5 bases and J by 3 bases, and 14 bases separated the two germline ends. Germline CDR1 is SGHTA and CDR2 is FQGNSA. This CDR3 is built from 15 residues. CDR3 coding DNA: TGTGCCAGCAGCCCGGGCTTATCCAGCAAAAACATTCAGTACTTC. Translating it yields CASSPGLSSKNIQYF.

This clonotype was recorded at least ten times. The chain has TRBV11-2 and TRBJ1-1; 8 positions agree with TRBD1. J gave up 0 bases and V 5 bases, and 17 bases lay outside the gene matches. This CDR3 comprises 19 residues. CDR1 and CDR2 from the germline V gene are SGHAT and FQNNGV. CDR3: CASSVGQGRSGWMNTEAFF. The CDR3 DNA follows: TGTGCCAGCAGCGTAGGACAGGGAAGGAGTGGGTGGATGAACACTGAAGCTTTCTTT.

This clonotype was recorded at least ten times. This chain connects TRBV3-1 to TRBJ2-7; 8 nucleotides agree with TRBD1. The CDR3 consists of 16 residues. Trimming at V came to 3 bases and at J to 6 bases, leaving 13 bases not matched to a gene. CDR1 LGHDT and CDR2 YNNKEL come from the germline V gene (reference sequence). CDR3 DNA sequence: TGTGCCAGCAGCCAGAGGGGGGTCGACAGGGGCGGCGAGCAGTACTTC. Amino acid sequence: CASSQRGVDRGGEQYF.

Regarding this clonotype: One base away lies a much larger clone, so this may be a sequencing read error. V gene TRBV25-1 combines with J gene TRBJ2-1; 8 nucleotides line up with TRBD2. The CDR3 totals 15 residues. Germline V CDR1 and CDR2: MGHDK, SYGVNS. The CDR3 here is CASSEWGSGNNGQFF. Here the CDR3 DNA reads TGTGCCAGCAGTGAATGGGGTAGCGGGAACAATGGGCAGTTCTTC.

This clonotype was found a few times. The chain is built from TRBV7-9 and TRBJ2-6, with 7 bases matching TRBD1. V trimming: 1 base; J trimming: 1 base; junction bases outside the gene matches: 7. Germline V gives CDR1 SEHNR, CDR2 FQNEAQ (reference sequence). This CDR3 spans 18 amino acids. Here the CDR3 reads CASSLGGQDFSGANVLTF. The CDR3 DNA sequence: TGTGCCAGCAGCTTAGGTGGACAGGATTTTTCTGGGGCCAACGTCCTGACTTTC.

This clonotype was seen ten or more times. The V call is TRBV18, the J call TRBJ2-1; the D gene is possibly TRBD1 (6 bases). V lost 0 bases and J lost 4, with 13 bases in between. Germline V gene sequence: CDR1 KGHSH, CDR2 LQKENI. The CDR3 extends over 16 amino acids. CDR3 residues: CASSPPYTDSYNEQFF. The CDR3, as DNA: TGTGCCAGCTCACCACCTTACACGGACAGTTACAATGAGCAGTTCTTC.

In its sample, this clonotype was seen many times. The CDR3 nucleotides read TGTGCCACCAGCTCGCAGTTGTCGAGCACAGATACGCAGTATTTT. This translates into CATSSQLSSTDTQYF. This chain joins TRBV24-1 and TRBJ2-3; no definite D call. The V gene's germline CDR1 is KGHDR and CDR2 SFDVKD. The CDR3 is 15 residues long. V lost 7 bases to trimming and J lost 0 bases, with 13 bases between them.

This clonotype was detected many times. V usage is TRBV20-1 and J usage is TRBJ1-1, with D tentatively TRBD1 (6 bases). Germline CDR1 DFQATT, CDR2 SNEGSKA (reference sequence). V was cut by 3 bases and J by 3 bases, with 20 bases left in between. There are 16 residues in the CDR3. CDR3 bases: TGCAGTGCTAGGGGCCAGGGGCCCCGCGGTGACACTGAAGCTTTCTTT. Amino acids: CSARGQGPRGDTEAFF.

In this sample, this clonotype turned up many times. The rearrangement joins TRBV6-1 to TRBJ2-7, with 8 bases that match TRBD1. Unmatched junction bases numbered 4, after V lost 3 bases and J lost 3 bases. The CDR3 runs to 14 residues. Germline CDR1 and CDR2: MNHNS and SASEGT. The CDR3 sequence: CASSDRGLYYEQYF. The CDR3 DNA sequence: TGTGCCAGCAGTGACAGGGGGCTTTACTACGAGCAGTACTTC.

This clonotype was seen repeatedly, ten times or more. CDR3 in DNA: TGTGCCAGCAGTCTTGACAGCTCTGGGGCCAACGTCCTGACTTTC. This translates into CASSLDSSGANVLTF. The genes are TRBV7-9 and TRBJ2-6; D possibly corresponds to TRBD1 (5 bases). The CDR3 is 15 residues long. Trimming shortened V by 6 bases and J by 0 bases, and 9 bases separated the two germline ends. Germline V CDR1 and CDR2: SEHNR, FQNEAQ (reference sequence).

This clonotype was seen at least ten times. V usage is TRBV12-3 or TRBV12-4 and J usage is TRBJ1-4, with a tentative D call TRBD1 (5 bases). The CDR3 runs to 12 residues. V lost 2 bases and J lost 13, with 11 bases in between. CDR3 protein: CASSLQRGGLFF. The CDR3 DNA reads TGTGCCAGCAGTTTACAGAGGGGCGGACTGTTTTTT.

This clonotype was seen once. A clone one base away is much larger, so this may be a read error. V and J are TRBV6-1 and TRBJ2-3; TRBD2 agrees at 8 bases. CDR3 length: 15 residues. Looked up from germline, CDR1 is MNHNS and CDR2 is SASEGT. The CDR3 spells CASSEEAGGQGTRYF. Here the CDR3 DNA reads TGTGCCAGCAGTGAAGAGGCGGGAGGCCAGGGGACGCGGTATTTT.

This clonotype was observed many times. The chain has TRBV3-1 and TRBJ1-5; D not resolved. This CDR3 has 14 residues. Germline lookup yields CDR1 LGHDT and CDR2 YNNKEL (reference sequence). V gave up 3 bases and J gave up 3 bases, with 9 bases separating them. The chain's CDR3 is CASSHQRSNQPQHF. The DNA for the CDR3 is TGTGCCAGCAGCCACCAGAGGTCCAATCAGCCCCAGCATTTT.

This clonotype showed up just a few times. V is TRBV9 and J is TRBJ2-2; tentatively, D is TRBD2 (6 bases). Trimming took off 0 bases at V and 2 bases at J, with 11 bases between the two ends. The CDR3 is 16 amino acids. Germline values: CDR1 SGDLS, CDR2 YYNGEE. DNA of the CDR3: TGTGCCAGCAGCGTAGGGTTAGCGGACAACACCGGGGAGCTGTTTTTT. Its translation: CASSVGLADNTGELFF.

Only a few counts were recorded for this clonotype. The chain employs TRBV7-9 and TRBJ2-7; TRBD1 aligns across 7 bases. The CDR3 sequence is 14 residues long. The germline V gene has CDR1 SEHNR and CDR2 FQNEAQ (reference sequence). The V gene end was trimmed by 5 bases and the J gene end by 0 bases; junction bases not matched to a gene: 4. The CDR3 DNA sequence: TGTGCCAGCAGCGAGGGGGCTAGCTCCTACGAGCAGTACTTC. This codes for CASSEGASSYEQYF.

The chain carries TRBV5-1 and TRBJ2-7; D is perhaps TRBD1 or TRBD2 (5 bases each). V dropped 1 base and J dropped 6 bases, with 8 bases sitting between them. This CDR3 contains 12 residues. The germline V gene has CDR1 SGHRS and CDR2 YFSETQ. The CDR3 nucleotides are TGCGCCAGCAGCTTGTGGGACGCCGAGCAGTACTTC. Protein product: CASSLWDAEQYF.

V and J are TRBV12-5 and TRBJ2-7; perhaps TRBD1 as D (6 bases). V was cut by 0 bases and J by 3 bases, with 21 bases left in between. CDR1 is LGHNT, CDR2 FRNRAP, per germline. The CDR3 length is 18 residues. CDR3 residues: CASGLVPLPRTEDYEQYF. The DNA of the CDR3 is TGTGCTAGTGGTTTGGTACCGTTACCCCGGACAGAAGACTACGAGCAGTACTTC.

This clonotype was detected ten times or more. The chain has TRBV30 and TRBJ1-2, with D unclear. CDR3 length: 13 residues. Germline lookup yields CDR1 GTSNPN and CDR2 SVGIG (reference sequence). The germline V and J ends were trimmed by 0 bases and 4 bases, with 9 bases remaining between them. The CDR3 DNA reads TGTGCCTGGAGTGTAGTCGGCCTCTATGGCTACACCTTC. Residues: CAWSVVGLYGYTF.

DNA of the CDR3: TGTGCCACCAGTAAAACGGCTAACGTCCTGACTTTC. It is translated as CATSKTANVLTF. The gene calls are TRBV15 and TRBJ2-6, with D uncertain. Per germline, CDR1 LNHNV and CDR2 YYDKDF (reference sequence). Between the trimmed V and J ends, which lost 6 bases and 10 bases, there was a span of 10 bases. There are 12 residues in the CDR3.